The next 28 T cell receptor beta chains were all read from a single sample in a study of blood T cell repertoires in COVID-19. TCRdb's copy holds only in-frame clones and misses some; the assay was immunoSEQ multiplex PCR. Of roughly 140,000 clones listed, over 80% are singletons. Sequenced: PBMCs or T cells enriched from blood (not recorded which). Every receptor here comes from a woman in her thirties or forties who had recovered from COVID-19.

This chain joins TRBV30 and TRBJ1-1, with 7 positions matching TRBD1. The CDR3 extends over 13 amino acids. Germline CDR1 reads GTSNPN; CDR2 reads SVGIG (reference sequence). J gave up 7 bases and V 0 bases, and 5 bases lay outside the gene matches. CDR3 in DNA: TGTGCCTGGAGTGTCCCTGGGACAGTTGAAGCTTTCTTT. Translation gives CAWSVPGTVEAFF.

In nucleotides, the CDR3 is TGTGCCAGCAGTTTATGGGCTCCTCCGGAAGGGGAGCTGTTTTTT. Encoded protein: CASSLWAPPEGELFF. The V gene is TRBV27, the J gene TRBJ2-2; D gene unclear. V lost 1 base to trimming and J lost 8 bases, with 14 bases between them. The CDR3 has 15 amino acids. Germline CDR1 is MNHEY and CDR2 is SMNVEV (reference sequence).

This sequence joins TRBV10-3 and TRBJ2-5; the D gene is possibly TRBD2 (5 bases). V lost 4 bases to trimming and J lost 1 base, with 13 bases between them. Germline values: CDR1 ENHRY, CDR2 SYGVKD. The CDR3 runs 15 residues. The CDR3 loop is CAISGDGGTQETQYF. The CDR3 DNA is TGTGCCATCAGTGGTGACGGAGGAACCCAAGAGACCCAGTACTTC.

The chain links TRBV4-1 to TRBJ1-3; TRBD1 might be the D (6 bases). There are 16 residues in the CDR3. V shed 0 bases and J shed 2 bases, with 11 bases lying between them. CDR1 and CDR2 from the germline V gene are MGHRA and YSYEKL. The chain's CDR3 is CASSQESHRAGNTIYF. The CDR3 DNA is TGCGCCAGCAGCCAAGAGTCGCACAGGGCTGGAAACACCATATATTTT.

The genes are TRBV5-1 and TRBJ2-5, with D perhaps matching TRBD1 (6 bases). This CDR3 is 15 amino acids long. V was pared by 0 bases and J by 4 bases, with 13 bases between. Per germline, CDR1 SGHRS and CDR2 YFSETQ. CDR3 in amino acids: CASSLEWGRGETQYF. Written as DNA, the CDR3 is TGCGCCAGCAGCTTGGAGTGGGGGCGCGGAGAGACCCAGTACTTC.

This clone was seen repeatedly, ten times or more. The rearrangement links TRBV21-1 to TRBJ1-5. TRBV21-1 has pseudogene status. CDR3 length: 12 residues. The CDR3 DNA reads as TGTGCCAGCTCCCGACCGGAGCAGCCCCAGCATTTT. Translation gives CASSRPEQPQHF.

The genes are TRBV5-1 and TRBJ1-6; D ambiguous. CDR1 and CDR2 (germline): SGHRS, YFSETQ. V dropped 0 bases and J dropped 0 bases, with 13 bases sitting between them. CDR3 size: 18 residues. DNA for the CDR3: TGCGCCAGCAGCTTGGCGATTGGTGGGAGCTCCTATAATTCACCCCTCCACTTT. It encodes CASSLAIGGSSYNSPLHF.

The chain combines TRBV19 with TRBJ1-1, with D possibly TRBD1 on 5 matching bases. The CDR3 spans 13 residues. Germline V gene sequence: CDR1 LNHDA, CDR2 SQIVND (reference sequence). V dropped 5 bases and J dropped 3 bases, with 10 bases sitting between them. The CDR3 DNA follows: TGTGCCAGTAGTCAGGTAGGGGACACTGAAGCTTTCTTT. Protein sequence: CASSQVGDTEAFF.

The chain recombines TRBV7-2 with TRBJ1-1; D not resolved. The germline V gene has CDR1 SGHTA and CDR2 FQGNSA. V was cut by 6 bases and J by 1 base, with 9 bases left in between. The CDR3 loop spans 13 amino acids. CDR3 DNA: TGTGCCAGCAGTCCAGCGGAGAACACTGAAGCTTTCTTT. This codes for CASSPAENTEAFF.

The chain combines TRBV30 with TRBJ2-7; 7 bases line up with TRBD1. The junction had 3 bases not matched to a gene; V was cut back by 7 bases and J by 0 bases. The CDR3 totals 12 residues. In germline, CDR1 is GTSNPN, CDR2 SVGIG (reference sequence). CDR3 sequence reads: CASGQSSYEQYF. In DNA form, the CDR3 reads TGTGCCTCGGGACAGAGCTCCTACGAGCAGTACTTC.

This clone is a singleton in its sample. This rearrangement joins TRBV7-9 to TRBJ2-7; weak D call: TRBD1 (7 bases). Germline V gene lookup returns CDR1 SEHNR and CDR2 FQNEAQ (reference sequence). Between the trimmed V and J ends, which lost 1 base and 5 bases, there was a span of 12 bases. The CDR3 has 14 residues. CDR3 region: CASSLGRRGDEQYF. The CDR3 nucleotides read TGTGCCAGCAGCTTAGGGCGCAGGGGGGACGAGCAGTACTTC. The whole variable domain, remainder taken from reference TRBV7-9 and TRBJ2-7, is DTGVSQNPRHKITKRGQNVTFRCDPISEHNRLYWYRQTLGQGPEFLTYFQNEAQLEKSRLLSDRFSAERPKGSFSTLEIQRTEQGDSAMYLCASSLGRRGDEQYFGPGTRLTVT.

This chain joins TRBV15 and TRBJ1-1; D remains ambiguous. V dropped 1 base and J dropped 1 base, with 4 bases sitting between them. The V gene's germline CDR1 is LNHNV and CDR2 YYDKDF (reference sequence). The CDR3 is made up of 13 amino acids. CDR3 residues: CATSRVRNTEAFF. The CDR3 DNA follows: TGTGCCACCAGCAGAGTCAGGAACACTGAAGCTTTCTTT.

This chain joins TRBV29-1 and TRBJ2-1; TRBD2 aligns across 10 bases. Trimming removed 4 bases from V and 9 bases from J; junction bases left unmatched: 6. Germline V gene lookup returns CDR1 SQVTM and CDR2 ANQGSEA. This CDR3 has 13 amino acids. The CDR3 DNA reads TGCAGCGTTGGTCCGGGACTAGCGCTTGAGCAGTTCTTC. Its translation is CSVGPGLALEQFF.

This clone was seen more than once but under ten times. The chain links TRBV19 to TRBJ2-7; no definite D call. Germline CDR1 and CDR2: LNHDA and SQIVND (reference sequence). V was trimmed by 5 bases and J by 7 bases, leaving 15 bases between them. This CDR3 spans 13 amino acids. Written as DNA, the CDR3 is TGTGCCAGTAGTCCGCGAACCAAAGATGAGCAGTACTTC. This encodes CASSPRTKDEQYF.

The rearrangement uses TRBV27 and TRBJ2-7, with 8 positions matching TRBD1. V lost 4 bases and J lost 3; bases outside the gene matches: 8. The germline gives CDR1 MNHEY, CDR2 SMNVEV (reference sequence). This CDR3 contains 15 residues. As DNA, the CDR3 is TGTGCCAGCAGTTGGTCCGGGACAGGCGGCTACGAGCAGTACTTC. Its protein product is CASSWSGTGGYEQYF.

The rearrangement joins TRBV11-3 to TRBJ2-1, with TRBD1 matching over 9 bases. Germline assignment: CDR1 SGHNT and CDR2 YENEEA. The CDR3 sequence is 16 residues long. V trimming: 1 base; J trimming: 8 bases; junction bases outside the gene matches: 9. The CDR3: CASSLGDRVSLDEQFF. The CDR3 region has the DNA TGTGCCAGCAGCTTAGGGGACAGGGTCTCCCTCGATGAGCAGTTCTTC.

The gene calls are TRBV9 and TRBJ2-2; D is possibly TRBD2 (7 bases). CDR1 and CDR2 from the germline V gene are SGDLS and YYNGEE. The V and J ends lost 4 bases and 6 bases respectively, with 19 bases between them. The CDR3 loop spans 16 amino acids. The CDR3 nucleotides are TGTGCCAGCAGCCCAAGAGGGGGGGAGGTATCCGGGGAGCTGTTTTTT. Its protein is CASSPRGGEVSGELFF.

The rearrangement uses TRBV6-1 and TRBJ1-2, with D uncertain. Trimming took 0 bases from V and 8 from J, leaving 16 bases between them. The V gene's germline CDR1 is MNHNS and CDR2 SASEGT. This CDR3 is 15 amino acids long. The CDR3 DNA reads TGTGCCAGCAGTGAAGCGGGTTCGGGTGTTAGCGGCTACACCTTC. Its protein product is CASSEAGSGVSGYTF.

V is TRBV27 and J is TRBJ2-7; D gene unclear. The V gene's germline CDR1 is MNHEY and CDR2 SMNVEV (reference sequence). V was pared by 5 bases and J by 4 bases, with 9 bases between. CDR3 size: 12 residues. CDR3 sequence (DNA): TGTGCCAGCAGTCCAAACCGGTACGAGCAGTACTTC. Its translation: CASSPNRYEQYF.

The rearrangement uses TRBV19 and TRBJ2-1; the match to TRBD1 covers 8 bases. This CDR3 comprises 14 residues. The trim removed 5 bases at V and 4 bases at J, leaving 4 bases unmatched. From germline, CDR1 is LNHDA and CDR2 SQIVND (reference sequence). The CDR3 bases are TGTGCCAGTAGTGTCGGACAGGGTTACAATGAGCAGTTCTTC. Protein sequence: CASSVGQGYNEQFF.

The chain couples TRBV7-3 to TRBJ2-3; D might be TRBD1 (8 bases). Germline CDR1 and CDR2: SGHTA and FQGTGA. The CDR3 length is 14 residues. V was cut by 4 bases and J by 6 bases, with 14 bases left in between. CDR3 protein: CASSYTGGVDTQYF. The CDR3 DNA reads as TGTGCCAGCAGCTATACAGGGGGGGTGGATACGCAGTATTTT.

V gene TRBV2 combines with J gene TRBJ2-2; weak D call: TRBD2 (5 bases). CDR3 length: 17 amino acids. Germline V gene data show CDR1 as SNHLY and CDR2 as FYNNEI. Trimming left V 4 bases short and J 0 bases short, with 15 bases between. This CDR3 reads CASSVLLSGSNTGELFF. The CDR3 bases are TGTGCCAGCAGTGTTCTACTCAGCGGATCGAACACCGGGGAGCTGTTTTTT.

This chain connects TRBV10-1 to TRBJ2-2; the D gene is possibly TRBD2 (6 bases). V shed 0 bases and J shed 6 bases, with 8 bases lying between them. The V gene's germline CDR1 is WNHNN and CDR2 SYGVQD (reference sequence). This CDR3 is built from 14 residues. CDR3 sequence: CASSESWGAGELFF. The DNA for the CDR3 is TGCGCCAGCAGTGAGTCGTGGGGGGCCGGGGAGCTGTTTTTT.

The rearrangement links TRBV23-1 to TRBJ1-2, with 9 nucleotides matching TRBD1. TRBV23-1 counts as an open reading frame of uncertain function. V lost 4 bases to trimming and J lost 1 base; unmatched junction nucleotides: 4. CDR3 length equals 15 residues. The CDR3 DNA sequence: TGCGCCAGCAGTCCGGGGACAGGGAATAACTATGGCTACACCTTC. It codes for CASSPGTGNNYGYTF.

This chain joins TRBV11-1 and TRBJ2-1, with TRBD1 matching over 9 bases. The germline V gene has CDR1 SGHAT and CDR2 FQDESV (reference sequence). V lost 5 bases to trimming and J lost 3 bases; unmatched junction nucleotides: 5. This CDR3 region has 15 residues. In nucleotides, the CDR3 is TGTGCCAGCAGCAAGGGACAGGGCATCTACAATGAGCAGTTCTTC. Its translation is CASSKGQGIYNEQFF.

A remark on this clone: Other nucleotide sequences in the sample specify the same CDR3. V and J are TRBV5-1 and TRBJ2-1; 7 nucleotides agree with TRBD1. V gave up 0 bases and J gave up 2 bases; unmatched junction bases: 2. There are 15 residues in the CDR3. The germline V gene has CDR1 SGHRS and CDR2 YFSETQ. The CDR3 sequence is CASSLGQGAYNEQFF. In DNA form, the CDR3 reads TGCGCCAGCAGCTTGGGACAGGGCGCCTACAATGAGCAGTTCTTC.

The chain recombines TRBV25-1 with TRBJ1-3; D is ambiguous. CDR1 and CDR2 from the germline V gene are MGHDK and SYGVNS. V shed 3 bases and J shed 0 bases, with 12 bases lying between them. This CDR3 spans 16 amino acids. CDR3 amino acids: CASSEWGGSSGNTIYF. The CDR3 nucleotides are TGTGCCAGCAGTGAGTGGGGAGGAAGCTCTGGAAACACCATATATTTT.

V usage is TRBV27 and J usage is TRBJ2-6, with D perhaps matching TRBD1 (6 bases). V was trimmed by 4 bases and J by 4 bases, leaving 20 bases between them. Germline V lookup: CDR1 MNHEY, CDR2 SMNVEV (reference sequence). The CDR3 is made up of 18 amino acids. The CDR3 protein is CASSSSGTPNSGANVLTF. The DNA of the CDR3 is TGTGCCAGCAGTTCCTCCGGGACACCGAACTCGGGGGCCAACGTCCTGACTTTC.